Shown below are 14 T cell receptor beta chains from a single sample sequenced in a study of blood T cell repertoires in COVID-19. TCRdb keeps only in-frame clones here, not all; method: immunoSEQ multiplex PCR. The sample records about 320,000 clones, around 90% being singletons. Sequenced sample: PBMCs or T cells enriched from blood (not recorded which). The receptors stem from a man aged 55 to 69 who had recovered from COVID-19.

The chain is built from TRBV19 and TRBJ2-7; 10 bases line up with TRBD2. CDR1 and CDR2 (germline): LNHDA, SQIVND (reference sequence). V was pared by 4 bases and J by 3 bases, with 9 bases of the junction left unmatched. This CDR3 spans 16 amino acids. CDR3 protein: CASSNDRTSGLYEQYF. The CDR3 coding sequence is TGTGCCAGTAGTAACGATAGGACTAGCGGCCTCTACGAGCAGTACTTC.

The chain employs TRBV6-2 or TRBV6-3 and TRBJ2-1, with 7 bases lining up with TRBD2. Germline V CDR1 and CDR2: MNHEY, SVGEGT. This CDR3 is built from 15 residues. Losses at the gene ends were 5 bases for V and 3 bases for J; bases not matched to a gene: 7. Here the CDR3 DNA reads TGTGCCAGCAGTCAGTCAGCGGGAAACTACAATGAGCAGTTCTTC. Translating it yields CASSQSAGNYNEQFF.

The genes are TRBV7-9 and TRBJ2-7; 8 nucleotides line up with TRBD1. The junction had 2 bases not matched to a gene; V was cut back by 5 bases and J by 2 bases. Germline loops: CDR1 SEHNR, CDR2 FQNEAQ (reference sequence). The CDR3 consists of 13 residues. The CDR3 DNA reads as TGTGCCAGCAGCCGGACAGGGACCTACGAGCAGTACTTC. Translation: CASSRTGTYEQYF.

This clone appeared a few times. This CDR3 reads CASSQERRAGEGDTQYF. The CDR3 nucleotides are TGTGCCAGCAGCCAAGAACGAAGAGCGGGAGAGGGGGATACGCAGTATTTT. The chain employs TRBV14 and TRBJ2-3; 8 bases are a match to TRBD2. CDR3 length: 17 amino acids. With 0 bases clipped from V and 6 bases from J, the junction kept 11 bases outside the gene matches. Germline values: CDR1 SGHDN, CDR2 FVKESK. The complete variable domain, with remaining parts taken from reference TRBV14 and TRBJ2-3, reads EAGVTQFPSHSVIEKGQTVTLRCDPISGHDNLYWYRRVMGKEIKFLLHFVKESKQDESGMPNNRFLAERTGGTYSTLKVQPAELEDSGVYFCASSQERRAGEGDTQYFGPGTRLTVL.

The chain is built from TRBV9 and TRBJ2-1; D is unresolved. This CDR3 is built from 16 residues. CDR1 SGDLS and CDR2 YYNGEE come from the germline V gene. V gave up 4 bases and J gave up 2 bases, with 16 bases separating them. CDR3 DNA: TGTGCCAGCAGCCCTCAGGCGCAACAAACCTACAATGAGCAGTTCTTC. Its translation is CASSPQAQQTYNEQFF.

The chain employs TRBV19 and TRBJ1-2; D gene uncertain. Germline loops: CDR1 LNHDA, CDR2 SQIVND (reference sequence). The CDR3 loop spans 13 amino acids. Trimming pared 3 bases from V and 6 bases from J, leaving 11 bases between. The CDR3 DNA reads as TGTGCCAGTAGTATGGGAGGGTCTAATGGCTACACCTTC. Residues: CASSMGGSNGYTF.

The chain links TRBV28 to TRBJ2-7, with 7 nucleotides matching TRBD1. This CDR3 comprises 15 residues. Germline loops: CDR1 MDHEN, CDR2 SYDVKM. V lost 5 bases, J lost 2 bases, and 9 bases stayed unmatched. The CDR3 spells CASSQTGLAAYEQYF. CDR3 nucleotide sequence: TGTGCCAGCAGTCAGACAGGGTTGGCGGCCTACGAGCAGTACTTC.

This chain links TRBV6-5 with TRBJ1-2; D possibly corresponds to TRBD1 (6 bases). The length of the CDR3 is 16 residues. Per germline, CDR1 MNHEY and CDR2 SVGAGI. Trimming shortened V by 2 bases and J by 4 bases, and 17 bases separated the two germline ends. The CDR3 reads CASSYTPTGLGYGYTF. In nucleotides, the CDR3 is TGTGCCAGCAGTTACACCCCCACAGGGCTCGGCTATGGCTACACCTTC.

J is TRBJ2-1 and V is TRBV9; TRBD2 matches 10 bases. Trimming removed 4 bases from V and 3 bases from J; junction bases left unmatched: 1. The CDR3 is 14 amino acids. Germline V gene lookup returns CDR1 SGDLS and CDR2 YYNGEE. CDR3 nucleotides: TGTGCCAGCAGCACTAGCGGGAACTACAATGAGCAGTTCTTC. It codes for CASSTSGNYNEQFF.

The rearrangement uses TRBV4-2 and TRBJ2-7; D possibly corresponds to TRBD1 (5 bases). The CDR3 spans 14 residues. Germline-derived CDR1 and CDR2 are LGHNA and YNFKEQ. V was cut by 4 bases and J by 0 bases, with 10 bases left in between. Here the CDR3 DNA reads TGTGCCAGCAGCCGCGGACACTTCTCCTACGAGCAGTACTTC. Translated, it gives CASSRGHFSYEQYF.

This chain uses TRBV3-1 (or the pseudogene TRBV3-2) with TRBJ1-2; 7 bases map to TRBD1. Per the germline V gene, CDR1 is LGHDT and CDR2 is YNNKEL (reference sequence). This CDR3 is 14 amino acids long. The J segment lost 4 bases and the V segment lost 6 bases, leaving 8 bases of the junction unmatched. The CDR3 here is CASSHTDRAYGYTF. The CDR3 coding sequence is TGTGCCAGCAGTCACACTGACAGGGCCTATGGCTACACCTTC.

The chain carries TRBV10-2 and TRBJ2-3; D not certain. Trimming shortened V by 0 bases and J by 13 bases, and 11 bases separated the two germline ends. The CDR3 covers 12 residues. Germline-derived CDR1 and CDR2 are WSHSY and SAAADI. The CDR3 region is CASSESPLAEYF. The CDR3 nucleotides are TGCGCCAGCAGTGAGTCGCCCCTGGCCGAGTATTTT.

The chain combines TRBV7-6 with TRBJ2-2, with a tentative D call TRBD2 (6 bases). V shed 1 base and J shed 2 bases, with 29 bases lying between them. The CDR3 is made up of 22 amino acids. Germline V gene data show CDR1 as SGHVS and CDR2 as FNYEAQ. The CDR3 protein is CASSLGGYLGDSTYKNTGELFF. The DNA of the CDR3 is TGTGCCAGCAGCTTAGGTGGCTATTTGGGGGACTCCACTTACAAAAACACCGGGGAGCTGTTTTTT.

The V call is TRBV2, the J call TRBJ2-5; D might be TRBD2 (6 bases). Deletions cut 2 bases from V and 5 bases from J, with 12 bases between. Germline CDR1 and CDR2: SNHLY and FYNNEI. The CDR3 contains 14 residues. Here the CDR3 reads CASSELSEGETQYF. The CDR3 bases are TGTGCCAGCAGTGAACTCTCGGAGGGGGAGACCCAGTACTTC.